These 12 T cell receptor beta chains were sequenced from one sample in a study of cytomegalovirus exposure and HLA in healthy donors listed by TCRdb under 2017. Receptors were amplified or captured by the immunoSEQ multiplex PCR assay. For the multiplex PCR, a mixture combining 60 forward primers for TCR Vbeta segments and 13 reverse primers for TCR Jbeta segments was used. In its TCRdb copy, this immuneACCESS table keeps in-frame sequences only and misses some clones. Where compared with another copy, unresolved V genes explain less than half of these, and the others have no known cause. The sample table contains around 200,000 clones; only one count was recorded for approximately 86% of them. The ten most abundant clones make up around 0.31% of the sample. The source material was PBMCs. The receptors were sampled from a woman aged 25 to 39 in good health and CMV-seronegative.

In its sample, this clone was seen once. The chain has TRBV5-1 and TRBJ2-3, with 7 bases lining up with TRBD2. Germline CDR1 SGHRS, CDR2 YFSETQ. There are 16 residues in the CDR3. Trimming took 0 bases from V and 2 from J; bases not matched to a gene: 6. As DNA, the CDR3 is TGCGCCAGCAGCTTGGTAGCGGGCGCCCTCACAGATACGCAGTATTTT. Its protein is CASSLVAGALTDTQYF.

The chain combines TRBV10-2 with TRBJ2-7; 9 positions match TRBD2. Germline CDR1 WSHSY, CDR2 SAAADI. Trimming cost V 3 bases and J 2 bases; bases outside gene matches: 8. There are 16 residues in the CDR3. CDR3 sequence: CASSDLGTSPAYEQYF. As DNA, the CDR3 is TGCGCCAGCAGTGATCTCGGGACTAGCCCTGCCTACGAGCAGTACTTC.

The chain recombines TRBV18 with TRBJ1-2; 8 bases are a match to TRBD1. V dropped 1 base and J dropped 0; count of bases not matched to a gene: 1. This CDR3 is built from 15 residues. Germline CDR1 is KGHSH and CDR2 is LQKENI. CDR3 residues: CASSPQTGANYGYTF. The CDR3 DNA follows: TGTGCCAGCTCACCACAGACAGGGGCTAACTATGGCTACACCTTC.

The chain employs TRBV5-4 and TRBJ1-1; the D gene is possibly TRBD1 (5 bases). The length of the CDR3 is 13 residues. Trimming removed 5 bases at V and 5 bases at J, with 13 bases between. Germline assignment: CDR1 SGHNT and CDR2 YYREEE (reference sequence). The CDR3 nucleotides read TGTGCCAGCAGTGGTGGGGCGAAGACTGAAGCTTTCTTT. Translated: CASSGGAKTEAFF.

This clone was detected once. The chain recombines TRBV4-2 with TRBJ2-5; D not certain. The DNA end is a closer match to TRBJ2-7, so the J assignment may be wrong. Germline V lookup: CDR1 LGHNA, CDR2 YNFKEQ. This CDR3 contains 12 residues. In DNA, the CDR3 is TGTGCCAGCAGCCAACCCGGGTACGAGCAGTACTTC. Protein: CASSQPGYEQYF.

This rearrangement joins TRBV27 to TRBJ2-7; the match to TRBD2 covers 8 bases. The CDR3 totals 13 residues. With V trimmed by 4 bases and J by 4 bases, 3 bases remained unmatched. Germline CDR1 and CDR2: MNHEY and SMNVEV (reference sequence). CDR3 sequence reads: CASSWSGSYEQYF. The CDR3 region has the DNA TGTGCCAGCAGTTGGAGCGGGAGTTACGAGCAGTACTTC.

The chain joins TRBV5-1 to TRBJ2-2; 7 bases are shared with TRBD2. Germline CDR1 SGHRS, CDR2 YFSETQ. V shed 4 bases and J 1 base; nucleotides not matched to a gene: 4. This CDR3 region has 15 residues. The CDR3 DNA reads TGCGCCAGCAGCCCTCTAGCGGAGAACACCGGGGAGCTGTTTTTT. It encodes CASSPLAENTGELFF.

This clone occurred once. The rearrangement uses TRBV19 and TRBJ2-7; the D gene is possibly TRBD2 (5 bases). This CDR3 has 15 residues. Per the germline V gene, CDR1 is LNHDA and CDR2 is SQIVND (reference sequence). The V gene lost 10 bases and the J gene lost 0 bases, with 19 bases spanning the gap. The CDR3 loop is CATSSAGDTSYEQYF. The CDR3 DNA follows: TGTGCCACCTCTTCGGCCGGGGATACCTCCTACGAGCAGTACTTC.

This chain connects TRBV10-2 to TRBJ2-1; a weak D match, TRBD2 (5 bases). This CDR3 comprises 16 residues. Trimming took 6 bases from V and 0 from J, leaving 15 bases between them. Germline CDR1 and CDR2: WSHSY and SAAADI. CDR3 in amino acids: CASRQSGPSSYNEQFF. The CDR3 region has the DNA TGCGCCAGCAGGCAAAGCGGTCCTAGCTCCTACAATGAGCAGTTCTTC.

CDR3 in DNA: TGTGCCAGCAGGGCCGGGACGAACACCGGGGAGCTGTTTTTT. Translation: CASRAGTNTGELFF. The genes are TRBV28 and TRBJ2-2, with D perhaps TRBD2 (5 bases). Germline V lookup: CDR1 MDHEN, CDR2 SYDVKM. V was pared by 6 bases and J by 0 bases, with 8 bases between. The CDR3 is made up of 14 amino acids.

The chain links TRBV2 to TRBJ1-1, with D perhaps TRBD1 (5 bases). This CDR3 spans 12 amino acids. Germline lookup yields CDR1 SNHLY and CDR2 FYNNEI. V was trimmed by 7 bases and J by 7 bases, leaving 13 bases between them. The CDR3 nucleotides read TGTGCCAGCACTAGGGGCATAAATGAAGCTTTCTTT. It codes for CASTRGINEAFF. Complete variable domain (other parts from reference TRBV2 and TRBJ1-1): EPEVTQTPSHQVTQMGQEVILRCVPISNHLYFYWYRQILGQKVEFLVSFYNNEISEKSEIFDDQFSVERPDGSNFTLKIRSTKLEDSAMYFCASTRGINEAFFGQGTRLTVV.

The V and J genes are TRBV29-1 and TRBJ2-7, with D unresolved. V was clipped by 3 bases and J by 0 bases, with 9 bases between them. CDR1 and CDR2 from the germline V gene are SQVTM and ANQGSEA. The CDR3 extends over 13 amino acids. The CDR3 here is CSVEGQDSYEQYF. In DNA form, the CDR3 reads TGCAGCGTTGAGGGTCAGGACTCCTACGAGCAGTACTTC.